A selection of T cell receptor beta chains follows, all from one sample in a study of cytomegalovirus exposure and HLA in healthy donors. Profiling relied on immunoSEQ multiplex PCR, and the TCRdb table lists in-frame clones only, not all of them. Among over 130,000 clones, approximately 65% were seen once, and the ten largest hold 6.5%. Sequencing input: PBMCs. The receptors were gathered from a woman between 55 and 75 years old in good health and CMV-seronegative. Both conserved end residues are trimmed from each CDR3. Fields, in order: CDR3 length, J gene, V gene, CDR3 protein.

10,TRBJ2-3,TRBV11-3,ASSSGVDTQY
12,TRBJ2-7,TRBV9,ASSVDLGGYEQY
14,TRBJ1-3,TRBV2,ASSEVTGLVGNTIY
12,TRBJ2-5,TRBV5-1,ASSESGVQETQY
14,TRBJ2-6,TRBV5-4,ASSLWGSSGANVLT
11,TRBJ2-2,TRBV5-1,ASHEFVAGELF
12,TRBJ2-1,TRBV9,ASSPGGLYNEQF
15,TRBJ2-3,TRBV7-2,ASSYTAGGLKADTQY
15,TRBJ1-4,TRBV5-1,ASSDRQGAATNEKLF
12,TRBJ2-4,TRBV2,ASSLRQGKNIQY
12,TRBJ1-2,TRBV9,ASSTGTVNYGYT
12,TRBJ2-7,TRBV7-9,ASSKGQSSYEQY
14,TRBJ1-2,TRBV4-3,ASSDRAISTTYGYT
12,TRBJ1-4,TRBV5-1,ASSRTGGNEKLF
13,TRBJ2-1,TRBV5-1,ASSLGLAGANEQF
13,TRBJ2-7,TRBV11-2,ASSFGELALNEQY
10,TRBJ1-4,TRBV7-9,AHRDRNEKLF
10,TRBJ2-4,TRBV14,ASSQGRRVQY
15,TRBJ2-7,TRBV7-9,ASSPPVVGPSSYEQY
11,TRBJ1-1,TRBV6-5,ASRDRAVTEAF
12,TRBJ2-7,TRBV5-8,ASSLGQGRYEQY
12,TRBJ2-7,TRBV2,ASSAGPREREQY
13,TRBJ2-2,TRBV5-1,ASSQARGAGGELF
13,TRBJ1-5,TRBV6-1,ASSRRTGGDQPQH
12,TRBJ1-2,TRBV6-6,ASSYSATNYGYT